Presented here are 18 T cell receptor beta chains from one specimen sequenced in a study of T cells after somatic rescue of genetic block. The assay was immunoSEQ multiplex PCR, and TCRdb's table has in-frame clones only and misses some. The table records about 67,000 clones, under 95% of them present only once. Sequences were obtained from peripheral blood mononuclear cells (PBMCs). The source is a man between 40 and 49 years old.

This sequence joins TRBV6-5 and TRBJ2-5; 11 bases match TRBD2. Trimming removed 6 bases from V and 1 base from J; junction bases left unmatched: 4. Germline lookup yields CDR1 MNHEY and CDR2 SVGAGI. The length of the CDR3 is 15 residues. The CDR3 DNA reads TGTGCCAGCAGGCGACTAGCGGGACTCCAAGAGACCCAGTACTTC. It codes for CASRRLAGLQETQYF.

The chain recombines TRBV5-1 with TRBJ2-3; 8 nucleotides align to TRBD1. The CDR3 has 13 residues. The germline V gene encodes CDR1 SGHRS and CDR2 YFSETQ. The ends lost 0 bases at V and 11 bases at J; junction bases unmatched: 5. The CDR3 here is CASSLEKQGEQYF. CDR3 bases: TGCGCCAGCAGCTTGGAAAAACAGGGGGAGCAGTATTTT.

The CDR3 protein is CASSVASASSYNEQFF. The CDR3 bases are TGTGCCAGCAGCGTTGCTAGCGCGAGCTCCTACAATGAGCAGTTCTTC. The V call is TRBV7-6, the J call TRBJ2-1; tentative D call: TRBD2 (6 bases). V was cut by 5 bases and J by 0 bases, with 14 bases left in between. The CDR3 totals 16 residues. Germline CDR1 and CDR2: SGHVS and FNYEAQ.

This chain connects TRBV10-1 to TRBJ1-1; TRBD1 is a possible D gene (6 bases). Trimming removed 0 bases from V and 4 bases from J, with 12 bases in between. CDR1 and CDR2 (germline): WNHNN, SYGVQD (reference sequence). This CDR3 has 15 residues. CDR3 region: CASSESQGAGTEAFF. In nucleotides, the CDR3 is TGCGCCAGCAGTGAGTCACAGGGAGCGGGCACTGAAGCTTTCTTT.

V usage is TRBV18 and J usage is TRBJ2-7, with unresolved D. Per germline, CDR1 KGHSH and CDR2 LQKENI. The V and J ends lost 3 bases and 2 bases respectively, with 8 bases between them. CDR3 length: 13 residues. As DNA, the CDR3 is TGTGCCAGCTCACCTAGGACCACCTACGAGCAGTACTTC. Translation: CASSPRTTYEQYF.

The V call is TRBV25-1, the J call TRBJ1-2; the match to TRBD1 covers 7 bases. Germline V lookup: CDR1 MGHDK, CDR2 SYGVNS. This CDR3 has 11 amino acids. J lost 8 bases, V lost 10 bases, and 7 bases had no gene match. The CDR3 DNA is TGTGCCACCCAGACAGGGAGCGGCTACACCTTC. Its translation: CATQTGSGYTF.

V gene TRBV16 combines with J gene TRBJ1-1; tentatively, D is TRBD1 (5 bases). Germline V gene data show CDR1 as KGHSY and CDR2 as FQNENV. CDR3 length: 16 amino acids. Trimming left V 2 bases short and J 2 bases short, with 15 bases between. The CDR3 DNA sequence: TGTGCCAGCAGCCAAGGAAGGGGACGTGGTAACACTGAAGCTTTCTTT. It specifies CASSQGRGRGNTEAFF.

The chain recombines TRBV10-3 with TRBJ2-1, with TRBD1 matching over 7 bases. Germline V lookup: CDR1 ENHRY, CDR2 SYGVKD. The CDR3 runs 14 residues. The V gene end was trimmed by 6 bases and the J gene end by 6 bases; junction bases not matched to a gene: 8. The CDR3 bases are TGTGCCATCAGGACTGGGGCAGGGGGCAATGAGCAGTTCTTC. This sequence encodes CAIRTGAGGNEQFF.

This clone showed up just once. The rearrangement uses TRBV2 and TRBJ2-1; tentative D call: TRBD2 (5 bases). The V and J ends lost 7 bases and 9 bases respectively, with 16 bases between them. The length of the CDR3 is 13 residues. Germline V gives CDR1 SNHLY, CDR2 FYNNEI. The CDR3 nucleotides are TGTGCCAGCAAGGAGGCGGGTTCGTCTGAGCAGTTCTTC. Protein sequence: CASKEAGSSEQFF.

This rearrangement joins TRBV27 to TRBJ2-5; TRBD1 matches 7 bases. Germline trimming cut 4 bases from V and 3 bases from J; bases unmatched to any gene: 11. CDR1 and CDR2 (germline): MNHEY, SMNVEV (reference sequence). CDR3 length equals 16 residues. CDR3 nucleotides: TGTGCCAGCAGTTCTCACGACGGGACAGTGGAAGAGACCCAGTACTTC. Protein: CASSSHDGTVEETQYF.

V gene TRBV13 combines with J gene TRBJ2-3, with D hard to call. Trimming pared 4 bases from V and 1 base from J, leaving 12 bases between. Germline lookup yields CDR1 PRHDT and CDR2 FYEKMQ (reference sequence). There are 15 residues in the CDR3. Here the CDR3 reads CASSSRAKGTDTQYF. DNA of the CDR3: TGTGCCAGCAGCTCCCGTGCAAAAGGCACAGATACGCAGTATTTT.

The rearrangement joins TRBV5-1 to TRBJ2-1, with D hard to call. This CDR3 is 16 amino acids long. Trimming stripped 0 bases from V and 2 bases from J, with 12 bases between. CDR1 and CDR2 (germline): SGHRS, YFSETQ. The chain's CDR3 is CASSLAPGGTYNEQFF. As DNA, the CDR3 is TGCGCCAGCAGCTTGGCCCCGGGTGGCACCTACAATGAGCAGTTCTTC.

The rearrangement links TRBV13 to TRBJ1-4; perhaps TRBD1 as D (6 bases). The CDR3 is made up of 14 amino acids. Trimming removed 6 bases from V and 5 bases from J, with 13 bases in between. Germline CDR1 PRHDT, CDR2 FYEKMQ (reference sequence). The CDR3 here is CASSSRGGNEKLFF. CDR3 nucleotide sequence: TGTGCCAGCAGTTCCCGGGGGGGCAATGAAAAACTGTTTTTT.

With regard to this clone: At one end the junction does not follow the germline gene, possibly because of a read error. The chain uses TRBV7-7 and TRBJ2-7, with D perhaps being TRBD1 or TRBD2 (5 bases each). Germline values: CDR1 SSHAT, CDR2 FNYEAQ (reference sequence). The CDR3 length is 13 residues. The CDR3: CASSLGTSNEQYF. CDR3 nucleotides: TGTGCTAGCAGCTTAGGGACGAGCAACGAGCAGTACTTC.

This chain links TRBV4-2 with TRBJ2-2; 10 positions agree with TRBD2. The germline V gene has CDR1 LGHNA and CDR2 YNFKEQ. Trimming cost V 1 base and J 0 bases; bases outside gene matches: 5. The CDR3 loop spans 18 amino acids. The CDR3 spells CASSQVPSGGANTGELFF. The CDR3 DNA sequence: TGTGCCAGCAGCCAAGTTCCTAGCGGGGGCGCGAACACCGGGGAGCTGTTTTTT.

CDR3 sequence (DNA): TGTGCCAGTACCCCCGGACAGGGGTTATCAGATACGCAGTATTTT. This translates into CASTPGQGLSDTQYF. This sequence joins TRBV19 and TRBJ2-3; the match to TRBD1 covers 9 bases. With 7 bases clipped from V and 4 bases from J, the junction kept 9 bases outside the gene matches. The V gene's germline CDR1 is LNHDA and CDR2 SQIVND (reference sequence). The CDR3 runs to 15 residues.

The chain links TRBV23-1 to TRBJ2-7; no firm D call. TRBV23-1 is an ORF, with its function uncertain. V lost 2 bases and J 2 bases, leaving 16 bases between the germline ends. The CDR3 contains 16 residues. The CDR3 DNA is TGCGCCAGCAGTCAACCCAAATGGAGTAGACCCTACGAGCAGTACTTC. This sequence encodes CASSQPKWSRPYEQYF.

The rearrangement uses TRBV19 and TRBJ1-2; D not certain. From germline, CDR1 is LNHDA and CDR2 SQIVND (reference sequence). V lost 0 bases and J lost 4, with 9 bases in between. The CDR3 loop spans 14 amino acids. The DNA for the CDR3 is TGTGCCAGTAGTATAGAAGGACCTAGCTATGGCTACACCTTC. This codes for CASSIEGPSYGYTF.